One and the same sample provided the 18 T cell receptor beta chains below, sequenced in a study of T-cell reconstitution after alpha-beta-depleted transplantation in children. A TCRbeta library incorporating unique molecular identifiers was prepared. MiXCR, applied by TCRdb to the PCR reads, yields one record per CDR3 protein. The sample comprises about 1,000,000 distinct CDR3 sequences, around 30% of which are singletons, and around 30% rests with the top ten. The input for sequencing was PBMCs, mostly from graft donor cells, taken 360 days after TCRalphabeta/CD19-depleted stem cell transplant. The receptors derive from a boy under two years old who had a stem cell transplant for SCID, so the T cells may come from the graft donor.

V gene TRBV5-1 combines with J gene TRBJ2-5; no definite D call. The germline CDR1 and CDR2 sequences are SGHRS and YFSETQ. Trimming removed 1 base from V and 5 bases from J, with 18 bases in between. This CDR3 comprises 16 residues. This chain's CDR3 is CASSLSPDPGRETQYF. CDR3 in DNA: TGCGCCAGCAGCTTGTCCCCAGACCCCGGAAGGGAGACCCAGTACTTC.

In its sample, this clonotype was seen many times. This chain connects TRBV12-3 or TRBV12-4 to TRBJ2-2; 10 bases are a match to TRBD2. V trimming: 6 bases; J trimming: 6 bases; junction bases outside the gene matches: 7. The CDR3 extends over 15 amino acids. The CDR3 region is CASRPSGGLPGELFF. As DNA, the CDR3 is TGTGCCAGCAGGCCTAGCGGGGGCCTCCCCGGGGAGCTGTTTTTT.

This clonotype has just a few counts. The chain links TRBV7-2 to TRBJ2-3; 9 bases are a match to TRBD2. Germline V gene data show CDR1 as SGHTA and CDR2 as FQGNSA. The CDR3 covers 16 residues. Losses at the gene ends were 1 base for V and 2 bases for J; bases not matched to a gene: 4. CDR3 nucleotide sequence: TGTGCCAGCAGCTTAGGGCGGGGGGGCCCCACAGATACGCAGTATTTT. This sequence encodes CASSLGRGGPTDTQYF.

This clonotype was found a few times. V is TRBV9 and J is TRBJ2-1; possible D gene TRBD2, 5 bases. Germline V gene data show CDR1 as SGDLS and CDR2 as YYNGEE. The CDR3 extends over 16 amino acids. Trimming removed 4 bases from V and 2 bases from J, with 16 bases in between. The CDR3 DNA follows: TGTGCCAGCAGCCCCTCGGGGAGCGGCACCTACAATGAGCAGTTCTTC. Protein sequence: CASSPSGSGTYNEQFF. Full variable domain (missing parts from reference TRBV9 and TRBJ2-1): DSGVTQTPKHLITATGQRVTLRCSPRSGDLSVYWYQQSLDQGLQFLIQYYNGEERAKGNILERFSAQQFPDLHSELNLSSLELGDSALYFCASSPSGSGTYNEQFFGPGTRLTVL.

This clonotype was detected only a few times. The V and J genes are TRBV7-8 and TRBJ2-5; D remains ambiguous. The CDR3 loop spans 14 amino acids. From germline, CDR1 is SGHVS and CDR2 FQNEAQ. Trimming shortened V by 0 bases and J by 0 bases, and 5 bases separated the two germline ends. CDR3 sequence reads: CASSLAMYQETQYF. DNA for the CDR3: TGTGCCAGCAGCTTAGCTATGTACCAAGAGACCCAGTACTTC.

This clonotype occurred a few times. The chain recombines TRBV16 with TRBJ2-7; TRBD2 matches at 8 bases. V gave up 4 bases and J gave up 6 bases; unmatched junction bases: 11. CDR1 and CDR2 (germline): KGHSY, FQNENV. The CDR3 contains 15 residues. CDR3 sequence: CASSRLGLGVLEQYF. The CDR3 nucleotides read TGTGCCAGCAGCCGCCTGGGACTAGGAGTTCTCGAGCAGTACTTC.

CDR3 region: CASSQEASGRSYNEQFF. For the CDR3, the DNA is TGCGCCAGCAGCCAAGAGGCGAGCGGCCGATCCTACAATGAGCAGTTCTTC. This chain joins TRBV4-1 and TRBJ2-1, with D possibly matching TRBD2 (5 bases). The CDR3 has 17 amino acids. Germline assignment: CDR1 MGHRA and CDR2 YSYEKL. V was trimmed by 0 bases and J by 1 base, leaving 13 bases between them.

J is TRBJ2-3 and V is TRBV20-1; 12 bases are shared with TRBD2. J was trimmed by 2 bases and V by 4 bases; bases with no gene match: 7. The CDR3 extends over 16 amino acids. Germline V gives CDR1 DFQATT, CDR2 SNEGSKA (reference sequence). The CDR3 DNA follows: TGCAGTGCTAATAAAGCTAGCGGGGGGGCCACAGATACGCAGTATTTT. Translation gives CSANKASGGATDTQYF.

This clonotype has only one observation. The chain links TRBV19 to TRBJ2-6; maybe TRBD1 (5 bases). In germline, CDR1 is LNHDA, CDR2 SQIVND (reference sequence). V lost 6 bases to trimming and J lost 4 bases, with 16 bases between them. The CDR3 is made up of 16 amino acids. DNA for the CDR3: TGTGCCAGTAGATCCACTCCAGGGTCCGGGGCCAACGTCCTGACTTTC. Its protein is CASRSTPGSGANVLTF.

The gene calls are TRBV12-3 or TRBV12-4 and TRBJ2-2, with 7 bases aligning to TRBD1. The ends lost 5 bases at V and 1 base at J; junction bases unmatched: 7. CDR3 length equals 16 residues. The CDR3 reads CASSVLGTVNTGELFF. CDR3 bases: TGTGCCAGCAGTGTACTCGGGACAGTGAACACCGGGGAGCTGTTTTTT.

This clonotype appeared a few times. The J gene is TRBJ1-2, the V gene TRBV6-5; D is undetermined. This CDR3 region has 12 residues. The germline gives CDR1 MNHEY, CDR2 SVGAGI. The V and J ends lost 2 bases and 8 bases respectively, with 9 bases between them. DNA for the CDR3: TGTGCCAGCAGTTACAAGGGCCAGGGCTACACCTTC. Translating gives CASSYKGQGYTF.

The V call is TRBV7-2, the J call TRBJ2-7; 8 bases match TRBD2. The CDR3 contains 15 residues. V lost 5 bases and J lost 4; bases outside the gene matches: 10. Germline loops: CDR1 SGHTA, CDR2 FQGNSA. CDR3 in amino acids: CASSRRDGGAYEQYF. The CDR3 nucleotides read TGTGCCAGCAGCCGCCGGGACGGGGGGGCTTACGAGCAGTACTTC.

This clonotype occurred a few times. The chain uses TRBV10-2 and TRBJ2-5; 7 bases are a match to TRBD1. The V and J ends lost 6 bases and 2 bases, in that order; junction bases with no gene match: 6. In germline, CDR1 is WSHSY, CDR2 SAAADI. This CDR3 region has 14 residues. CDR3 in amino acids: CASSGSGQQETQYF. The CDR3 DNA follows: TGCGCCAGCAGCGGGTCGGGACAGCAAGAGACCCAGTACTTC.

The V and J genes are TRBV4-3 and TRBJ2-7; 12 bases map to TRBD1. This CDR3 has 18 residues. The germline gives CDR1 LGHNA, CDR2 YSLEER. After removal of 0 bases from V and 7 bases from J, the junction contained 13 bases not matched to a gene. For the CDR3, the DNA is TGCGCCAGCAGCCAAGATCCCTTTCCGGGACAGGGGGCGGGAGAGCAGTACTTC. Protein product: CASSQDPFPGQGAGEQYF.

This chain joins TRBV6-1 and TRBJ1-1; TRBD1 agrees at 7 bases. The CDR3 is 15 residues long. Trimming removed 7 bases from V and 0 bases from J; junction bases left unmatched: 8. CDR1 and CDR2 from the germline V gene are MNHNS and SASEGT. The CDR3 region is CASKIQGVLNTEAFF. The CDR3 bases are TGTGCCAGCAAGATCCAGGGGGTACTGAACACTGAAGCTTTCTTT.

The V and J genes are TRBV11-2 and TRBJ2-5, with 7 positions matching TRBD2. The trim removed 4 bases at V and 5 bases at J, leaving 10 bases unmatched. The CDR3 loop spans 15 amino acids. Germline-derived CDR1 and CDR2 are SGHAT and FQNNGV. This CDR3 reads CASSSLAGREETQYF. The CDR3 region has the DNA TGTGCCAGCAGCTCGCTTGCGGGGCGGGAGGAGACCCAGTACTTC.

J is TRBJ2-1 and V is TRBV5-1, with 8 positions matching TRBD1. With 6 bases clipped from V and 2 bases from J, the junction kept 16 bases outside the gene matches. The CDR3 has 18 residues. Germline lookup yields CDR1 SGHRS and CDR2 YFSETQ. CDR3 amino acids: CASTRTGNPHSTYNEQFF. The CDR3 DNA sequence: TGCGCCAGCACCCGGACAGGGAACCCTCACTCAACCTACAATGAGCAGTTCTTC.

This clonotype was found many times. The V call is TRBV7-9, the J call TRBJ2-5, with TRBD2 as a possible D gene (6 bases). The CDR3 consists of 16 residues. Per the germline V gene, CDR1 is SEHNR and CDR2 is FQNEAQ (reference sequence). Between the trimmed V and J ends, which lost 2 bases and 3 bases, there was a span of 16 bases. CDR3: CASSLRFTRREETQYF. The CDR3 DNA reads TGTGCCAGCAGCTTAAGGTTCACCAGGAGGGAAGAGACCCAGTACTTC.